These 20 T cell receptor beta chains came from one sample sequenced in a study of blood T cell repertoires in COVID-19. The data were produced by immunoSEQ multiplex PCR, yet TCRdb's version contains in-frame clones alone and is incomplete. The sample yields roughly 180,000 clones, approximately 80% seen once. The sample taken for sequencing was peripheral blood. The receptor set was obtained from a woman between 50 and 59 years old with active or convalescent COVID-19.

The chain couples TRBV6-5 to TRBJ1-1; 11 bases line up with TRBD1. After removal of 2 bases from V and 3 bases from J, the junction contained 5 bases not matched to a gene. The CDR3 covers 16 residues. The germline gives CDR1 MNHEY, CDR2 SVGAGI. CDR3 nucleotide sequence: TGTGCCAGCAGTTACGGGGGACAGGGGGGATACACTGAAGCTTTCTTT. Encoded protein: CASSYGGQGGYTEAFF.

The gene calls are TRBV30 and TRBJ1-4, with 8 bases identical to TRBD1. CDR1 is GTSNPN, CDR2 SVGIG, per germline (reference sequence). The length of the CDR3 is 16 residues. Losses at the gene ends were 1 base for V and 8 bases for J; bases not matched to a gene: 12. The CDR3 reads CAWSDPDRVEVEKLFF. In nucleotides, the CDR3 is TGTGCCTGGAGTGACCCGGACAGGGTAGAGGTGGAAAAACTGTTTTTT. Drawing the rest from reference TRBV30 and TRBJ1-4, the complete variable domain is SQTIHQWPATLVQPVGSPLSLECTVEGTSNPNLYWYRQAAGRGLQLLFYSVGIGQISSEVPQNLSASRPQDRQFILSSKKLLLSDSGFYLCAWSDPDRVEVEKLFFGSGTQLSVL.

CDR3 nucleotide sequence: TGTGCCAGCAGCCACGGACTAGCGCGCCGCGAGCAGTTCTTC. Encoded protein: CASSHGLARREQFF. The V gene is TRBV14, the J gene TRBJ2-1; 9 bases agree with TRBD2. Germline CDR1 reads SGHDN; CDR2 reads FVKESK. This CDR3 is 14 amino acids long. V was clipped by 3 bases and J by 10 bases; unmatched bases: 7.

The rearrangement links TRBV7-9 to TRBJ2-1; 9 nucleotides agree with TRBD2. The germline CDR1 and CDR2 sequences are SEHNR and FQNEAQ (reference sequence). The CDR3 is 16 amino acids. V shed 1 base and J 7 bases; nucleotides not matched to a gene: 8. CDR3 loop: CASSLEIAGARNEQFF. In DNA, the CDR3 is TGTGCCAGCAGCTTAGAGATAGCGGGAGCTCGGAATGAGCAGTTCTTC.

V and J are TRBV4-2 and TRBJ1-1, with D unclear. V was pared by 0 bases and J by 7 bases, with 6 bases between. From germline, CDR1 is LGHNA and CDR2 YNFKEQ. This CDR3 has 12 amino acids. CDR3 residues: CASSQEAFEAFF. The CDR3 bases are TGTGCCAGCAGCCAAGAAGCTTTTGAAGCTTTCTTT.

This chain joins TRBV4-2 and TRBJ2-2, with 11 bases identical to TRBD2. J lost 4 bases, V lost 0 bases, and 13 bases had no gene match. CDR3 length: 20 amino acids. In germline, CDR1 is LGHNA, CDR2 YNFKEQ. The CDR3 spells CASSQDVRLAGGRGTGELFF. CDR3 DNA: TGTGCCAGCAGCCAAGATGTCCGGCTAGCGGGAGGCCGGGGCACCGGGGAGCTGTTTTTT.

The rearrangement links TRBV29-1 to TRBJ2-1; TRBD1 agrees at 8 bases. Germline CDR1 is SQVTM and CDR2 is ANQGSEA. This CDR3 contains 12 residues. The V and J ends lost 0 bases and 13 bases, in that order; junction bases with no gene match: 5. The CDR3 DNA sequence: TGCAGCGTTGAAGAGGACAGGGTGTATCAGTTCTTC. It translates to CSVEEDRVYQFF.

This clone was seen a handful of times. The V call is TRBV2, the J call TRBJ2-7; 9 bases map to TRBD1. Germline CDR1 is SNHLY and CDR2 is FYNNEI. The V and J ends lost 4 bases and 7 bases, in that order; junction bases with no gene match: 8. The CDR3 loop spans 14 amino acids. The CDR3 protein is CASSADRGFSEQYF. In DNA form, the CDR3 reads TGTGCCAGCAGTGCCGACAGGGGGTTCTCGGAGCAGTACTTC.

This clone was seen once. V gene TRBV12-3 or TRBV12-4 combines with J gene TRBJ1-2; D is ambiguous. V was shortened by 3 bases and J by 9 bases, with 8 bases between the two germline ends. CDR3 length equals 11 residues. CDR3 sequence reads: CASSLGRSYTF. CDR3 coding DNA: TGTGCCAGCAGTTTGGGCAGGAGCTACACCTTC.

V gene TRBV5-1 combines with J gene TRBJ2-5; possibly TRBD1 for D (5 bases). Looked up from germline, CDR1 is SGHRS and CDR2 is YFSETQ. The length of the CDR3 is 14 residues. The V end lost 4 bases, the J end lost 4 bases, and 14 bases lay between the germline ends. The CDR3 DNA sequence: TGCGCCAGCAGCATAGAAGGGGTCGGAGAGACCCAGTACTTC. Amino acids: CASSIEGVGETQYF. Variable domain in full (rest from reference TRBV5-1 and TRBJ2-5): KAGVTQTPRYLIKTRGQQVTLSCSPISGHRSVSWYQQTPGQGLQFLFEYFSETQRNKGNFPGRFSGRQFSNSRSEMNVSTLELGDSALYLCASSIEGVGETQYFGPGTRLLVL.

V gene TRBV19 combines with J gene TRBJ2-3; 8 bases match TRBD1. The CDR3 sequence is 14 residues long. CDR1 is LNHDA and CDR2 is SQIVND in the germline V gene (reference sequence). The V gene end was trimmed by 10 bases and the J gene end by 4 bases; junction bases not matched to a gene: 10. CDR3 region: CATADRDGADTQYF. The DNA of the CDR3 is TGTGCCACAGCGGACAGGGACGGGGCAGATACGCAGTATTTT.

The chain links TRBV19 to TRBJ2-1, with 9 bases fitting TRBD2. The J segment lost 2 bases and the V segment lost 4 bases, leaving 3 bases of the junction unmatched. Germline CDR1 LNHDA, CDR2 SQIVND (reference sequence). The CDR3 consists of 15 residues. The CDR3 protein is CASSSGRAPYNEQFF. The DNA of the CDR3 is TGTGCCAGTAGTAGCGGGAGGGCCCCCTACAATGAGCAGTTCTTC.

The table lists this clone with a few counts. V usage is TRBV28 and J usage is TRBJ1-2; no definite D call. The V end lost 3 bases, the J end lost 2 bases, and 16 bases lay between the germline ends. The CDR3 has 16 residues. From germline, CDR1 is MDHEN and CDR2 SYDVKM. Here the CDR3 reads CASSFIFDRGNYGYTF. DNA for the CDR3: TGTGCCAGCAGTTTCATCTTCGACCGGGGAAACTATGGCTACACCTTC.

With respect to this clone: A clone one base away is much larger, so this may be a read error. The same CDR3 can be traced to other DNA sequences in this sample. The rearrangement joins TRBV12-3 or TRBV12-4 to TRBJ1-2; 7 bases match TRBD1. The CDR3 covers 13 residues. The trim removed 4 bases at V and 3 bases at J, leaving 2 bases unmatched. The CDR3 here is CASSSDRDYGYTF. CDR3 coding DNA: TGTGCCAGCAGTTCCGACAGGGACTATGGCTACACCTTC.

This clone was recorded once. This chain joins TRBV12-3 or TRBV12-4 and TRBJ2-7, with D possibly being TRBD1 (5 bases). The CDR3 has 12 residues. The V gene lost 6 bases and the J gene lost 2 bases, with 8 bases spanning the gap. CDR3 residues: CASRDSTYEQYF. The CDR3, as DNA: TGTGCCAGCAGAGACAGCACCTACGAGCAGTACTTC.

The V and J genes are TRBV19 and TRBJ2-7; 11 bases line up with TRBD2. The CDR3 is 14 amino acids. Germline V gives CDR1 LNHDA, CDR2 SQIVND (reference sequence). J lost 12 bases, V lost 5 bases, and 12 bases had no gene match. The CDR3 nucleotides are TGTGCCAGTAGTTCTCCGGGACTAGCGGAGTCTAGGTACTTC. The encoded protein is CASSSPGLAESRYF.

The chain combines TRBV19 with TRBJ2-1, with TRBD2 identical over 8 bases. CDR1 is LNHDA, CDR2 SQIVND, per germline (reference sequence). V was clipped by 7 bases and J by 7 bases; unmatched bases: 9. This CDR3 spans 14 amino acids. CDR3 sequence reads: CASMSAGDRNEQFF. CDR3 DNA: TGTGCCAGTATGTCAGCGGGAGATAGGAATGAGCAGTTCTTC. Supplemented by reference TRBV19 and TRBJ2-1, the full variable domain reads DGGITQSPKYLFRKEGQNVTLSCEQNLNHDAMYWYRQDPGQGLRLIYYSQIVNDFQKGDIAEGYSVSREKKESFPLTVTSAQKNPTAFYLCASMSAGDRNEQFFGPGTRLTVL.

V gene TRBV29-1 combines with J gene TRBJ2-7, with TRBD2 matching 13 bases. The CDR3 length is 16 residues. Germline CDR1 is SQVTM and CDR2 is ANQGSEA. The V segment lost 5 bases and the J segment 2 bases; nucleotides outside the gene matches: 9. The CDR3 loop is CSVTRAGTSGTYEQYF. The CDR3, as DNA: TGCAGCGTTACTAGAGCCGGGACTAGCGGGACCTACGAGCAGTACTTC.

The chain couples TRBV7-2 to TRBJ2-1; TRBD1 matches at 7 bases. Germline CDR1 SGHTA, CDR2 FQGNSA. The V segment lost 7 bases and the J segment 5 bases; nucleotides outside the gene matches: 8. The CDR3 length is 14 residues. CDR3 DNA sequence: TGTGCCAGCAAACCCGGGACAGAGAACAATGAGCAGTTCTTC. Its translation: CASKPGTENNEQFF.

The rearrangement joins TRBV5-4 to TRBJ2-3; 9 bases are shared with TRBD1. This CDR3 is built from 12 residues. The junction had 4 bases not matched to a gene; V was cut back by 4 bases and J by 10 bases. The germline gives CDR1 SGHNT, CDR2 YYREEE (reference sequence). This chain's CDR3 is CASSGTGGAQYF. The CDR3 nucleotides read TGTGCCAGCAGCGGCACAGGGGGCGCGCAGTATTTT.